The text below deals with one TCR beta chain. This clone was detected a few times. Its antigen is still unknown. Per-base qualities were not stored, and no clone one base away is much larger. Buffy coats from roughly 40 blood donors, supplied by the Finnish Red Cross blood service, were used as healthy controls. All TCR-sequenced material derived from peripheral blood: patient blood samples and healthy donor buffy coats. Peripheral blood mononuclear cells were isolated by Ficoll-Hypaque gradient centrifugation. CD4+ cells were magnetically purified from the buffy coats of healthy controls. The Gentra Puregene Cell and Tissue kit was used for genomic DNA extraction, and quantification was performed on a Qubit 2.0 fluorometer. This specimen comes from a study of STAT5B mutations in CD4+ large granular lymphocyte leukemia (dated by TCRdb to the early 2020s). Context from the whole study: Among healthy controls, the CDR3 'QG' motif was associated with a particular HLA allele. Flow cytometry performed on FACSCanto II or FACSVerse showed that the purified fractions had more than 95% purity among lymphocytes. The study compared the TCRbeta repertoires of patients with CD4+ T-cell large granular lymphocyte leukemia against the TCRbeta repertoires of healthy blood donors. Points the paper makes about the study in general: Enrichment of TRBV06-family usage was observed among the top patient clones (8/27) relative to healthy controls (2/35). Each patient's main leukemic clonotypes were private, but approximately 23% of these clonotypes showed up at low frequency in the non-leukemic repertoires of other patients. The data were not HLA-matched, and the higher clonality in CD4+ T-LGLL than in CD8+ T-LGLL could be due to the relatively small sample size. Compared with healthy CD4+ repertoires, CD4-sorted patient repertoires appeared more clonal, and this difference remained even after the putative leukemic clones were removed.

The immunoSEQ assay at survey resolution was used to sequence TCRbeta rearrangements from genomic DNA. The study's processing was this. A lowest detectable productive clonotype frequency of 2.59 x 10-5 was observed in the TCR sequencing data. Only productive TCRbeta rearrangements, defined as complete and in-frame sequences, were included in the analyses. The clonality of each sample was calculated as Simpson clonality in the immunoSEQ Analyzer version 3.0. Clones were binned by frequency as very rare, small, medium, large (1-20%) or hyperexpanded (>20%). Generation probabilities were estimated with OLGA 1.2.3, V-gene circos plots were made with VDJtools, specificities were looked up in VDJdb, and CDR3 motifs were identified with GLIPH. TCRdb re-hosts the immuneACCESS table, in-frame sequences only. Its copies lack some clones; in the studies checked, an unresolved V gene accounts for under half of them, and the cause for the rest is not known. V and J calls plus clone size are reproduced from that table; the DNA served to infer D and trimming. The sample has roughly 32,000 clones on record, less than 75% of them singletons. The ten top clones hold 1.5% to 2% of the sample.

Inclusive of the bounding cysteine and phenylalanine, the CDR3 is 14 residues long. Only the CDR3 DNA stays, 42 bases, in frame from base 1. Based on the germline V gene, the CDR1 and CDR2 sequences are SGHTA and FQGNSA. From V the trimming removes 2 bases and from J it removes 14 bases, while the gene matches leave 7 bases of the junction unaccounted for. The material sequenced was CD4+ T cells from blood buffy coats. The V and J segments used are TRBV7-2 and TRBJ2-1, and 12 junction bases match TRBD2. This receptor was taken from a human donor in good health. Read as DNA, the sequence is TGTGCCAGCAGCTTATCGGCTAGCGGGGGGGCCGAGTTCTTC. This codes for CASSLSASGGAEFF.